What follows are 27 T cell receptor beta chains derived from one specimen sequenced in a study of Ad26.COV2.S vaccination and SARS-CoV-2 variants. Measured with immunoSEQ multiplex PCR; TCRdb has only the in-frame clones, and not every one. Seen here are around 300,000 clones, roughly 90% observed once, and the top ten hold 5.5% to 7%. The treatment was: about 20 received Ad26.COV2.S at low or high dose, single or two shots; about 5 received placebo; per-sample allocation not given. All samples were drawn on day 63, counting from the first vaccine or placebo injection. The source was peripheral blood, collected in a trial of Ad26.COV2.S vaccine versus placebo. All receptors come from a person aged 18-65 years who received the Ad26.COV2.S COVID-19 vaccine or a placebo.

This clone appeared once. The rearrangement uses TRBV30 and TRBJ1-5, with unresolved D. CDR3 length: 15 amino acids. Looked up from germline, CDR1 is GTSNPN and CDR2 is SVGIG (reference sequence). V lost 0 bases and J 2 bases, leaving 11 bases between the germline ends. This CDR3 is CAWSVAGIGNQPQHF. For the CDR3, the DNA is TGTGCCTGGAGTGTAGCGGGGATCGGCAATCAGCCCCAGCATTTT.

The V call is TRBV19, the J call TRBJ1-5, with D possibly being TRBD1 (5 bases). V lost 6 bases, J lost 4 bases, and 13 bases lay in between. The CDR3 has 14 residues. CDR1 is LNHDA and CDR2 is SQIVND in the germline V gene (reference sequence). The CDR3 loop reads CASRPDSYNQPQHF. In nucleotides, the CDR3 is TGTGCCAGTAGACCTGACAGCTATAATCAGCCCCAGCATTTT.

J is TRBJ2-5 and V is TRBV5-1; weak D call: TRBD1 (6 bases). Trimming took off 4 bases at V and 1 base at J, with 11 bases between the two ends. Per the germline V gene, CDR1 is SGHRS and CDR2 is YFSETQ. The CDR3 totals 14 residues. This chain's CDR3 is CASSPGQPQETQYF. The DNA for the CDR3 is TGCGCCAGCAGCCCTGGACAGCCCCAAGAGACCCAGTACTTC.

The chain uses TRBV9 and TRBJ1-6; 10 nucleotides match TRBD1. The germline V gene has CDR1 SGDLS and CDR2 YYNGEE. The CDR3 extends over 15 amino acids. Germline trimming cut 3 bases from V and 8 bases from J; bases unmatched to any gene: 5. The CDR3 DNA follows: TGTGCCAGCAGCGCCGGGGACAGGGGTTATTCACCCCTCCACTTT. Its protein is CASSAGDRGYSPLHF.

For the CDR3, the DNA is TGTGCCAGCAGTGAATATGGGCCGAATCAGCCCCAGCATTTT. This encodes CASSEYGPNQPQHF. This sequence joins TRBV25-1 and TRBJ1-5; D is ambiguous. V was shortened by 0 bases and J by 4 bases, with 7 bases between the two germline ends. This CDR3 has 14 amino acids. Germline loops: CDR1 MGHDK, CDR2 SYGVNS.

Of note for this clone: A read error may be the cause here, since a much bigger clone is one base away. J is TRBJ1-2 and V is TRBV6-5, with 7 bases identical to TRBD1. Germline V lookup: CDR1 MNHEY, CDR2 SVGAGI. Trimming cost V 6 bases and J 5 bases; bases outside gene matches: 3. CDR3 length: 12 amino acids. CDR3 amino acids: CASSPTGYGYTF. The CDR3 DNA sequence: TGTGCCAGCAGCCCGACAGGGTATGGCTACACCTTC.

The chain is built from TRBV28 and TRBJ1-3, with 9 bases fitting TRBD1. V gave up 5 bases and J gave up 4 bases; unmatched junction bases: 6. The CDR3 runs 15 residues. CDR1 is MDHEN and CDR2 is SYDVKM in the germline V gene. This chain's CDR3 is CASSTNRGLGNTIYF. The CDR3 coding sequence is TGTGCCAGCAGTACAAACAGGGGGCTCGGAAACACCATATATTTT.

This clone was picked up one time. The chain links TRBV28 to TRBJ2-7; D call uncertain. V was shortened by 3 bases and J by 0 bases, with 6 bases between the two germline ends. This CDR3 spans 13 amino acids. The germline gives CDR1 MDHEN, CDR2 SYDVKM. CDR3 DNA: TGTGCCAGCAGTTTTCAGAGCTCCTACGAGCAGTACTTC. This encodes CASSFQSSYEQYF.

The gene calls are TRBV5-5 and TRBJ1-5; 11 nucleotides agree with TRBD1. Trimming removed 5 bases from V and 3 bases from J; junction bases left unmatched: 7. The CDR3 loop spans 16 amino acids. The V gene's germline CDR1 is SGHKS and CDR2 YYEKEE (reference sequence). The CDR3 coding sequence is TGTGCCAGCAGATATCGGGACAGGGGGTCCAATCAGCCCCAGCATTTT. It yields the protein CASRYRDRGSNQPQHF.

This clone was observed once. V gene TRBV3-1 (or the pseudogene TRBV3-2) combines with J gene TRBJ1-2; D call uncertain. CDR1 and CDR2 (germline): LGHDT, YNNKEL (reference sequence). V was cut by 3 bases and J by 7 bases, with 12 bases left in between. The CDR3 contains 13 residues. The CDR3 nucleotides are TGTGCCAGCAGCCACCAGGACCTAATTGGCTACACCTTC. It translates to CASSHQDLIGYTF.

The CDR3 DNA follows: TGTGCCAGCAGCCGTGGGCGCGAAAAACTGTTTTTT. Translated, it gives CASSRGREKLFF. This chain links TRBV11-2 with TRBJ1-4; no clear D. The CDR3 totals 12 residues. Trimming cost V 5 bases and J 8 bases, with 9 bases left between them. Germline values: CDR1 SGHAT, CDR2 FQNNGV.

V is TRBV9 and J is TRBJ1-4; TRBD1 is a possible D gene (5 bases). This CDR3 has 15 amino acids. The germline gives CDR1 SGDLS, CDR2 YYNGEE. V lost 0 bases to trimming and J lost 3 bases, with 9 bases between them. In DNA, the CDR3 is TGTGCCAGCAGCGTAGGGGGGAGATCTAATGAAAAACTGTTTTTT. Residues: CASSVGGRSNEKLFF.

The CDR3 spells CATGVRGNEQFF. In DNA form, the CDR3 reads TGTGCCACCGGGGTGAGAGGCAATGAGCAGTTCTTC. This chain links TRBV24-1 with TRBJ2-1; D gene unclear. This CDR3 comprises 12 residues. Per germline, CDR1 KGHDR and CDR2 SFDVKD. V was clipped by 9 bases and J by 6 bases, with 11 bases between them.

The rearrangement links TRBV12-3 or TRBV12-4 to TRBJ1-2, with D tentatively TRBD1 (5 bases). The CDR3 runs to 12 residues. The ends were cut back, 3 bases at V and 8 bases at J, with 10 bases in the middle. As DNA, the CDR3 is TGTGCCAGCAGTTTTTACAGGACCGGCTACACCTTC. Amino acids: CASSFYRTGYTF.

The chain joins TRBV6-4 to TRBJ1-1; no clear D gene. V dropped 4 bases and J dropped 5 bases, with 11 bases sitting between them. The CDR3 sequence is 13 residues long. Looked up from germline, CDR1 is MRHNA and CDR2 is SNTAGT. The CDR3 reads CASSAEGGTEAFF. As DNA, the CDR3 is TGTGCCAGCAGTGCTGAAGGTGGTACTGAAGCTTTCTTT.

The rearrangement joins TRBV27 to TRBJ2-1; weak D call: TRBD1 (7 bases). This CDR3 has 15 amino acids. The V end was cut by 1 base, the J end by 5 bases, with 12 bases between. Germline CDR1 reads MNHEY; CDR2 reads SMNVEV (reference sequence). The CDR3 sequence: CASSLWQGGDNEQFF. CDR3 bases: TGTGCCAGCAGTTTATGGCAGGGGGGAGACAATGAGCAGTTCTTC.

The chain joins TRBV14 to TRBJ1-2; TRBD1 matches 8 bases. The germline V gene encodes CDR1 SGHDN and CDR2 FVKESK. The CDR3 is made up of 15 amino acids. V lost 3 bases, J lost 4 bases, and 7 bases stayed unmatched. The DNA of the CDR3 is TGTGCCAGCAGCCAGACCGGGACAGGCGGCTATGGCTACACCTTC. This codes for CASSQTGTGGYGYTF.

The CDR3 sequence: CASSPGDRTEAFF. DNA for the CDR3: TGTGCCAGCAGCCCCGGGGACAGAACTGAAGCTTTCTTT. The gene calls are TRBV3-1 (or the pseudogene TRBV3-2) and TRBJ1-1; 7 bases agree with TRBD1. The CDR3 runs to 13 residues. Unmatched junction bases numbered 4, after V lost 4 bases and J lost 5 bases. Germline CDR1 is LGHDT and CDR2 is YNNKEL (reference sequence).

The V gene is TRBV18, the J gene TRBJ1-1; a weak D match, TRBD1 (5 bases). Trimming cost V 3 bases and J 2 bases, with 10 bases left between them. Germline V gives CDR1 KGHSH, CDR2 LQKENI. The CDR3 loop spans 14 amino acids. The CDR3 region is CASSPAQGNTEAFF. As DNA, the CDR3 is TGTGCCAGCTCACCCGCGCAGGGAAACACTGAAGCTTTCTTT.

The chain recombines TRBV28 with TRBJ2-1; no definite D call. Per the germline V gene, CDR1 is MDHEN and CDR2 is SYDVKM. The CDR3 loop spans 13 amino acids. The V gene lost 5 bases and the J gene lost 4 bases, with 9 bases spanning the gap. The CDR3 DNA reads TGTGCCAGCAGTCCCAACAATTACAATGAGCAGTTCTTC. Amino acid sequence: CASSPNNYNEQFF. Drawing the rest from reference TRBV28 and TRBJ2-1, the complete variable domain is DVKVTQSSRYLVKRTGEKVFLECVQDMDHENMFWYRQDPGLGLRLIYFSYDVKMKEKGDIPEGYSVSREKKERFSLILESASTNQTSMYLCASSPNNYNEQFFGPGTRLTVL.

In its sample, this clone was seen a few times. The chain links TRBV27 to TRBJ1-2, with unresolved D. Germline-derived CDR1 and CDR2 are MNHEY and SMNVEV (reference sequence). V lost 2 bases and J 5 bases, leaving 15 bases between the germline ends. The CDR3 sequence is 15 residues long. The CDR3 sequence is CASSLRNILNYGYTF. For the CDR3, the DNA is TGTGCCAGCAGTTTAAGGAACATCCTGAATTATGGCTACACCTTC.

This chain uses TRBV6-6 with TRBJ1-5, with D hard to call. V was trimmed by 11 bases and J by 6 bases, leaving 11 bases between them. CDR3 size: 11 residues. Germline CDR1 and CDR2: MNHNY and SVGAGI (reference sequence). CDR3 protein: CAHGAPQPQHF. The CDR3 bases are TGTGCCCACGGAGCGCCTCAGCCCCAGCATTTT.

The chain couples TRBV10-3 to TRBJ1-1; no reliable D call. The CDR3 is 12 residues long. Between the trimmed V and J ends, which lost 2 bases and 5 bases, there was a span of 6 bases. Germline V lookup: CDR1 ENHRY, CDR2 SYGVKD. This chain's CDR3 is CAISEVKTEAFF. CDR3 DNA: TGTGCCATCAGTGAGGTAAAGACTGAAGCTTTCTTT.

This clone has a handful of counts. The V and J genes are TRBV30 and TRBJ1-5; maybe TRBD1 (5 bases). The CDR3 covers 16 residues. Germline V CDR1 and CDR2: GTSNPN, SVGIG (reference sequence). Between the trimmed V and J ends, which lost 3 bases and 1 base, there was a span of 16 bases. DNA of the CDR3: TGTGCCTGGAGCCCCAATGCAGGGTGGAGCAATCAGCCCCAGCATTTT. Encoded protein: CAWSPNAGWSNQPQHF. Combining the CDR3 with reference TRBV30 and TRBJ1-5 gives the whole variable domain SQTIHQWPATLVQPVGSPLSLECTVEGTSNPNLYWYRQAAGRGLQLLFYSVGIGQISSEVPQNLSASRPQDRQFILSSKKLLLSDSGFYLCAWSPNAGWSNQPQHFGDGTRLSIL.

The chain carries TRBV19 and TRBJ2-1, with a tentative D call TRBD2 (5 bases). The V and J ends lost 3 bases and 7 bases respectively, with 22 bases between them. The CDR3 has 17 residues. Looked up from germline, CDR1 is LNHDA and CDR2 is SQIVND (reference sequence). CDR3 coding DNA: TGTGCCAGTAGTATTCAAGCTAGGACCCCCGGAGGAAATGAGCAGTTCTTC. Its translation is CASSIQARTPGGNEQFF.

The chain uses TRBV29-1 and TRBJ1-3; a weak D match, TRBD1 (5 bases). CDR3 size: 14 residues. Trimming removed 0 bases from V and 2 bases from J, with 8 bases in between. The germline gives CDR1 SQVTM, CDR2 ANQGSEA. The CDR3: CSVEDHRPGNTIYF. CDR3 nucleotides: TGCAGCGTTGAAGATCACAGGCCTGGAAACACCATATATTTT.

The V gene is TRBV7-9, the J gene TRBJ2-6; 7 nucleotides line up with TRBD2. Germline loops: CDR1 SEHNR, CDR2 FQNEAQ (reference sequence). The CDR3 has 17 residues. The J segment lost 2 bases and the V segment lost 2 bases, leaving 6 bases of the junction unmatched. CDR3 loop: CASSLSAGVAGANVLTF. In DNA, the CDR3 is TGTGCCAGCAGCTTATCCGCGGGAGTAGCTGGGGCCAACGTCCTGACTTTC. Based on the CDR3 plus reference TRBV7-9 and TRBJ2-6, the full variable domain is DTGVSQNPRHKITKRGQNVTFRCDPISEHNRLYWYRQTLGQGPEFLTYFQNEAQLEKSRLLSDRFSAERPKGSFSTLEIQRTEQGDSAMYLCASSLSAGVAGANVLTFGAGSRLTVL.